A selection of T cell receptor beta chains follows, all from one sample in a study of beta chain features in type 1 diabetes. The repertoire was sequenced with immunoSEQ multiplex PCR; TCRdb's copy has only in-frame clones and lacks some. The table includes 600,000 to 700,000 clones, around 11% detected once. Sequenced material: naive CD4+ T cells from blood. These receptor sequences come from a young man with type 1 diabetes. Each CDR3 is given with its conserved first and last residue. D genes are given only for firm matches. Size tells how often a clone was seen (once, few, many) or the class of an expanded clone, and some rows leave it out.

cdr3_aa: CASSYPGNYGYTF; cdr3_nt: TGTGCCAGCAGTTACCCCGGGAACTATGGCTACACCTTC; clone_size: few; cdr3_length: 13; j_call: TRBJ1-2; d_call: .; v_call: TRBV6-5
cdr3_aa: CASSARGLGKDTGELFF; cdr3_nt: TGTGCCAGCAGTGCCAGGGGACTGGGAAAGGATACCGGGGAGCTGTTTTTT; clone_size: few; cdr3_length: 17; j_call: TRBJ2-2; d_call: .; v_call: TRBV2
cdr3_aa: CACNTGERYGYTF; cdr3_nt: TGTGCCTGTAATACAGGAGAACGCTATGGCTACACCTTC; clone_size: .; cdr3_length: 13; j_call: TRBJ1-2; d_call: .; v_call: TRBV30
cdr3_aa: CASSSTTVGRYGYTF; cdr3_nt: TGTGCCAGCAGTTCCACCACGGTCGGGCGCTATGGCTACACCTTC; clone_size: .; cdr3_length: 15; j_call: TRBJ1-2; d_call: .; v_call: TRBV27
cdr3_aa: CATMRLVGSEQYF; cdr3_nt: TGTGCCACCATGAGACTAGTGGGGTCCGAGCAGTACTTC; clone_size: few; cdr3_length: 13; j_call: TRBJ2-7; d_call: .; v_call: TRBV25-1
cdr3_aa: CASSLQNQPQHF; cdr3_nt: TGTGCCAGCAGCTTACAGAATCAGCCCCAGCATTTT; clone_size: .; cdr3_length: 12; j_call: TRBJ1-5; d_call: .; v_call: TRBV7-9
cdr3_aa: CSVEKTGKETQYF; cdr3_nt: TGCAGCGTTGAAAAAACGGGAAAAGAGACCCAGTACTTC; clone_size: .; cdr3_length: 13; j_call: TRBJ2-5; d_call: .; v_call: TRBV29-1
cdr3_aa: CASRMGGTPNTEAFF; cdr3_nt: TGCGCCAGCAGGATGGGAGGGACACCAAACACTGAAGCTTTCTTT; clone_size: .; cdr3_length: 15; j_call: TRBJ1-1; d_call: .; v_call: TRBV5-1
cdr3_aa: CASSVETVGNTIYF; cdr3_nt: TGTGCCAGCAGCGTAGAGACAGTTGGAAACACCATATATTTT; clone_size: .; cdr3_length: 14; j_call: TRBJ1-3; d_call: .; v_call: TRBV9
cdr3_aa: CAINNEGGSGANVLTF; cdr3_nt: TGTGCCATCAACAACGAGGGAGGCTCTGGGGCCAACGTCCTGACTTTC; clone_size: .; cdr3_length: 16; j_call: TRBJ2-6; d_call: .; v_call: TRBV10-3
cdr3_aa: CASKMGGQSYEQYF; cdr3_nt: TGTGCCAGCAAAATGGGAGGTCAAAGCTACGAGCAGTACTTC; clone_size: .; cdr3_length: 14; j_call: TRBJ2-7; d_call: .; v_call: TRBV28
cdr3_aa: CASSAGQGLFQPQHF; cdr3_nt: TGTGCCAGCAGTGCGGGACAGGGGCTATTTCAGCCCCAGCATTTT; clone_size: .; cdr3_length: 15; j_call: TRBJ1-5; d_call: TRBD1; v_call: TRBV6-5
cdr3_aa: CASSSAGTNTGELFF; cdr3_nt: TGTGCCAGCAGCTCCGCGGGGACGAACACCGGGGAGCTGTTTTTT; clone_size: .; cdr3_length: 15; j_call: TRBJ2-2; d_call: .; v_call: TRBV9
cdr3_aa: CASTPPAQRSIQYF; cdr3_nt: TGTGCCAGCACCCCACCGGCCCAGAGGAGCATTCAGTACTTC; clone_size: few; cdr3_length: 14; j_call: TRBJ2-4; d_call: .; v_call: TRBV7-2
cdr3_aa: CASSLAMASGGYEQYF; cdr3_nt: TGTGCCAGCAGCTTAGCGATGGCTAGCGGGGGGTACGAGCAGTACTTC; clone_size: few; cdr3_length: 16; j_call: TRBJ2-7; d_call: TRBD2; v_call: TRBV7-2
cdr3_aa: CASSELSSGANVLTF; cdr3_nt: TGTGCCAGCAGTGAACTAAGCTCTGGGGCCAACGTCCTGACTTTC; clone_size: .; cdr3_length: 15; j_call: TRBJ2-6; d_call: .; v_call: TRBV6-1
cdr3_aa: CASTPGPGAYEQYF; cdr3_nt: TGTGCCAGTACTCCTGGCCCAGGGGCCTACGAGCAGTACTTC; clone_size: .; cdr3_length: 14; j_call: TRBJ2-7; d_call: .; v_call: TRBV19
cdr3_aa: CASSSLASGVEQYF; cdr3_nt: TGTGCCAGCAGCTCTCTGGCTAGCGGGGTGGAGCAGTACTTC; clone_size: few; cdr3_length: 14; j_call: TRBJ2-7; d_call: TRBD2; v_call: TRBV6-5
cdr3_aa: CASTPDSGGYTF; cdr3_nt: TGTGCCAGCACCCCGGACAGCGGTGGCTACACCTTC; clone_size: few; cdr3_length: 12; j_call: TRBJ1-2; d_call: .; v_call: TRBV7-9
cdr3_aa: CASSMNYGYTF; cdr3_nt: TGTGCCAGTAGTATGAACTATGGCTACACCTTC; clone_size: .; cdr3_length: 11; j_call: TRBJ1-2; d_call: .; v_call: TRBV19
cdr3_aa: CASSLAGRGYNEQFF; cdr3_nt: TGCGCCAGCAGCTTGGCGGGGAGAGGCTACAATGAGCAGTTCTTC; clone_size: .; cdr3_length: 15; j_call: TRBJ2-1; d_call: .; v_call: TRBV5-1
cdr3_aa: CASSGGQAVGNSPLHF; cdr3_nt: TGTGCCAGCAGCGGGGGACAGGCGGTTGGTAATTCACCCCTCCACTTT; clone_size: once; cdr3_length: 16; j_call: TRBJ1-6; d_call: TRBD1; v_call: TRBV9
cdr3_aa: CASSLGQGALEEEQYF; cdr3_nt: TGCGCCAGCAGCCTGGGACAGGGGGCGCTTGAGGAGGAGCAGTACTTC; clone_size: .; cdr3_length: 16; j_call: TRBJ2-7; d_call: TRBD1; v_call: TRBV5-1
cdr3_aa: CAWSNTDLVRAESGYGYTF; cdr3_nt: TGTGCCTGGAGTAACACGGACCTCGTTCGGGCAGAGAGTGGCTATGGCTACACCTTC; clone_size: .; cdr3_length: 19; j_call: TRBJ1-2; d_call: .; v_call: TRBV30
cdr3_aa: CSGGRTGEDGYTF; cdr3_nt: TGCAGCGGGGGTAGGACAGGGGAGGATGGCTACACCTTC; clone_size: .; cdr3_length: 13; j_call: TRBJ1-2; d_call: TRBD1; v_call: TRBV29-1
cdr3_aa: CASSPRGNYGYTF; cdr3_nt: TGTGCCAGCTCCCCACGGGGTAACTATGGCTACACCTTC; clone_size: .; cdr3_length: 13; j_call: TRBJ1-2; d_call: .; v_call: TRBV18
cdr3_aa: CSIGQGRTGELFF; cdr3_nt: TGCAGCATCGGACAGGGAAGAACCGGGGAGCTGTTTTTT; clone_size: .; cdr3_length: 13; j_call: TRBJ2-2; d_call: TRBD1; v_call: TRBV29-1
cdr3_aa: CASSLRRRPGQGVRRSPTDTQYF; cdr3_nt: TGTGCCAGCAGCTTAAGGCGCCGACCGGGACAGGGAGTAAGAAGGTCACCGACAGATACGCAGTATTTT; clone_size: few; cdr3_length: 23; j_call: TRBJ2-3; d_call: TRBD1; v_call: TRBV7-3
cdr3_aa: CASSLYASNYGYTF; cdr3_nt: TGTGCCAGCAGCTTATACGCAAGTAACTATGGCTACACCTTC; clone_size: .; cdr3_length: 14; j_call: TRBJ1-2; d_call: .; v_call: TRBV7-2
cdr3_aa: CASRLQGYEQYF; cdr3_nt: TGTGCCAGCCGACTCCAGGGCTACGAGCAGTACTTC; clone_size: few; cdr3_length: 12; j_call: TRBJ2-7; d_call: .; v_call: TRBV2
cdr3_aa: CASSGQGTNQPQHF; cdr3_nt: TGTGCCAGCAGCGGACAGGGGACCAATCAGCCCCAGCATTTT; clone_size: few; cdr3_length: 14; j_call: TRBJ1-5; d_call: TRBD1; v_call: TRBV7-2
cdr3_aa: CASSLAGHTYNEQFF; cdr3_nt: TGTGCCAGCAGCTTAGCGGGACATACTTACAATGAGCAGTTCTTC; clone_size: few; cdr3_length: 15; j_call: TRBJ2-1; d_call: .; v_call: TRBV11-2
cdr3_aa: CASSLAGQLYNEQFF; cdr3_nt: TGCGCCAGCAGCTTGGCAGGACAGCTCTACAATGAGCAGTTCTTC; clone_size: few; cdr3_length: 15; j_call: TRBJ2-1; d_call: .; v_call: TRBV5-1
cdr3_aa: CASSPGQGSYNEQFF; cdr3_nt: TGCGCCAGCAGCCCGGGACAGGGCTCCTACAATGAGCAGTTCTTC; clone_size: .; cdr3_length: 15; j_call: TRBJ2-1; d_call: TRBD1; v_call: TRBV5-1
cdr3_aa: CASSEQGASYEQYF; cdr3_nt: TGCGCCAGCAGCGAGCAGGGGGCCTCCTACGAGCAGTACTTC; clone_size: .; cdr3_length: 14; j_call: TRBJ2-7; d_call: TRBD1; v_call: TRBV5-1
cdr3_aa: CASSARNGYEQYF; cdr3_nt: TGTGCCAGCAGCGCCAGGAATGGTTACGAGCAGTACTTC; clone_size: .; cdr3_length: 13; j_call: TRBJ2-7; d_call: .; v_call: TRBV7-2
cdr3_aa: CASSPGTVDQPQHF; cdr3_nt: TGTGCCAGCAGCCCTGGGACGGTGGATCAGCCCCAGCATTTT; clone_size: few; cdr3_length: 14; j_call: TRBJ1-5; d_call: .; v_call: TRBV5-5
cdr3_aa: CSVEEGGYGYTF; cdr3_nt: TGCAGCGTTGAAGAGGGAGGCTATGGCTACACCTTC; clone_size: few; cdr3_length: 12; j_call: TRBJ1-2; d_call: .; v_call: TRBV29-1
cdr3_aa: CASSQASGTGSEAFF; cdr3_nt: TGCGCCAGCAGCCAGGCAAGCGGGACAGGGTCTGAAGCTTTCTTT; clone_size: few; cdr3_length: 15; j_call: TRBJ1-1; d_call: TRBD1; v_call: TRBV4-3
cdr3_aa: CASSQDLLGETQYF; cdr3_nt: TGTGCCAGCAGCCAAGATTTACTTGGGGAGACCCAGTACTTC; clone_size: .; cdr3_length: 14; j_call: TRBJ2-5; d_call: .; v_call: TRBV4-2
cdr3_aa: CASSLQDGELFF; cdr3_nt: TGTGCCAGCTCCCTACAGGACGGGGAGCTGTTTTTT; clone_size: .; cdr3_length: 12; j_call: TRBJ2-2; d_call: .; v_call: TRBV28
cdr3_aa: CASSVDGDHTEAFF; cdr3_nt: TGCGCCAGCAGCGTGGACGGGGATCACACTGAAGCTTTCTTT; clone_size: few; cdr3_length: 14; j_call: TRBJ1-1; d_call: .; v_call: TRBV5-1
cdr3_aa: CASSDPFSYNEQFF; cdr3_nt: TGTGCCAGCAGTGATCCCTTCTCCTACAATGAGCAGTTCTTC; clone_size: .; cdr3_length: 14; j_call: TRBJ2-1; d_call: .; v_call: TRBV25-1
cdr3_aa: CASSVGRDEQFF; cdr3_nt: TGTGCCAGCAGCGTAGGGCGGGATGAGCAGTTCTTC; clone_size: .; cdr3_length: 12; j_call: TRBJ2-1; d_call: .; v_call: TRBV9
cdr3_aa: CAIRDSLIRNTQYF; cdr3_nt: TGTGCCATCAGGGACAGTTTGATTAGGAATACGCAGTATTTT; clone_size: few; cdr3_length: 14; j_call: TRBJ2-3; d_call: .; v_call: TRBV10-3
cdr3_aa: CASSYSGAANYGYTF; cdr3_nt: TGTGCCAGCAGTTACTCGGGGGCAGCGAACTATGGCTACACCTTC; clone_size: few; cdr3_length: 15; j_call: TRBJ1-2; d_call: .; v_call: TRBV6-5
cdr3_aa: CASSLGGVDIQYF; cdr3_nt: TGTGCCAGCAGCTTAGGAGGGGTAGACATTCAGTACTTC; clone_size: few; cdr3_length: 13; j_call: TRBJ2-4; d_call: .; v_call: TRBV7-2
cdr3_aa: CASSEFGDGKQYF; cdr3_nt: TGTGCCAGCAGTGAATTCGGTGACGGTAAGCAGTACTTC; clone_size: few; cdr3_length: 13; j_call: TRBJ2-7; d_call: .; v_call: TRBV6-1
cdr3_aa: CASSVGPSGPSNYGYTF; cdr3_nt: TGTGCCAGCAGCGTAGGACCCTCGGGACCCTCTAACTATGGCTACACCTTC; clone_size: .; cdr3_length: 17; j_call: TRBJ1-2; d_call: .; v_call: TRBV9
cdr3_aa: CASQPGGSGNTIYF; cdr3_nt: TGTGCCTCGCAGCCGGGGGGCTCTGGAAACACCATATATTTT; clone_size: .; cdr3_length: 14; j_call: TRBJ1-3; d_call: .; v_call: TRBV6-5
cdr3_aa: CASRDRGLGNTIYF; cdr3_nt: TGCGCCAGCAGAGACAGGGGGCTAGGAAACACCATATATTTT; clone_size: few; cdr3_length: 14; j_call: TRBJ1-3; d_call: TRBD1; v_call: TRBV4-3
cdr3_aa: CAISESTRSSDTQYF; cdr3_nt: TGTGCCATCAGTGAGTCGACTAGGTCCTCAGATACGCAGTATTTT; clone_size: .; cdr3_length: 15; j_call: TRBJ2-3; d_call: .; v_call: TRBV10-3
cdr3_aa: CASSPGYSGGDTHYF; cdr3_nt: TGCGCCAGCAGCCCCGGCTACAGCGGGGGCGATACGCATTATTTT; clone_size: .; cdr3_length: 15; j_call: TRBJ2-3; d_call: TRBD2; v_call: TRBV4-3
cdr3_aa: CASSLGTLEKLFF; cdr3_nt: TGTGCCAGCAGCTTAGGGACACTTGAAAAACTGTTTTTT; clone_size: .; cdr3_length: 13; j_call: TRBJ1-4; d_call: .; v_call: TRBV7-2
cdr3_aa: CATTRGGVNQPQHF; cdr3_nt: TGTGCCACAACCCGGGGGGGAGTTAATCAGCCCCAGCATTTT; clone_size: few; cdr3_length: 14; j_call: TRBJ1-5; d_call: .; v_call: TRBV10-3
cdr3_aa: CASTVTGANYGYTF; cdr3_nt: TGCGCCAGCACCGTTACAGGAGCTAACTATGGCTACACCTTC; clone_size: .; cdr3_length: 14; j_call: TRBJ1-2; d_call: .; v_call: TRBV5-1
cdr3_aa: CASSFNPVETQYF; cdr3_nt: TGTGCCAGCAGTTTTAATCCAGTCGAGACCCAGTACTTC; clone_size: few; cdr3_length: 13; j_call: TRBJ2-5; d_call: .; v_call: TRBV27